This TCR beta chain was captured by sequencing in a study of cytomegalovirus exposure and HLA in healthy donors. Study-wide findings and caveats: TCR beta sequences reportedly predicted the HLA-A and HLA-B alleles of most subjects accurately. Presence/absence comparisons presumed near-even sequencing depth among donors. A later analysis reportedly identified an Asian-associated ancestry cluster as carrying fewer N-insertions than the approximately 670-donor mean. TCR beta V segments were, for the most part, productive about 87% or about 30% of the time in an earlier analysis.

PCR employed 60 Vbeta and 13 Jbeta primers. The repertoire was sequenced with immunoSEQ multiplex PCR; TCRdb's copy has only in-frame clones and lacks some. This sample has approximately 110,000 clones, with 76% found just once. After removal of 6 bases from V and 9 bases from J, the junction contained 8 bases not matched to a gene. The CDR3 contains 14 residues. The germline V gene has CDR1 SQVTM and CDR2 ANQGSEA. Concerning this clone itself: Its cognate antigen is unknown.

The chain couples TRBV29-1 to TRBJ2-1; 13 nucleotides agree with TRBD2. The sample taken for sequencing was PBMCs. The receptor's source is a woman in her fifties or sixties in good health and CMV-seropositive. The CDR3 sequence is CSVYGLAGAFEQFF. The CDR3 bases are TGCAGCGTCTACGGACTAGCGGGAGCATTTGAGCAGTTCTTC.